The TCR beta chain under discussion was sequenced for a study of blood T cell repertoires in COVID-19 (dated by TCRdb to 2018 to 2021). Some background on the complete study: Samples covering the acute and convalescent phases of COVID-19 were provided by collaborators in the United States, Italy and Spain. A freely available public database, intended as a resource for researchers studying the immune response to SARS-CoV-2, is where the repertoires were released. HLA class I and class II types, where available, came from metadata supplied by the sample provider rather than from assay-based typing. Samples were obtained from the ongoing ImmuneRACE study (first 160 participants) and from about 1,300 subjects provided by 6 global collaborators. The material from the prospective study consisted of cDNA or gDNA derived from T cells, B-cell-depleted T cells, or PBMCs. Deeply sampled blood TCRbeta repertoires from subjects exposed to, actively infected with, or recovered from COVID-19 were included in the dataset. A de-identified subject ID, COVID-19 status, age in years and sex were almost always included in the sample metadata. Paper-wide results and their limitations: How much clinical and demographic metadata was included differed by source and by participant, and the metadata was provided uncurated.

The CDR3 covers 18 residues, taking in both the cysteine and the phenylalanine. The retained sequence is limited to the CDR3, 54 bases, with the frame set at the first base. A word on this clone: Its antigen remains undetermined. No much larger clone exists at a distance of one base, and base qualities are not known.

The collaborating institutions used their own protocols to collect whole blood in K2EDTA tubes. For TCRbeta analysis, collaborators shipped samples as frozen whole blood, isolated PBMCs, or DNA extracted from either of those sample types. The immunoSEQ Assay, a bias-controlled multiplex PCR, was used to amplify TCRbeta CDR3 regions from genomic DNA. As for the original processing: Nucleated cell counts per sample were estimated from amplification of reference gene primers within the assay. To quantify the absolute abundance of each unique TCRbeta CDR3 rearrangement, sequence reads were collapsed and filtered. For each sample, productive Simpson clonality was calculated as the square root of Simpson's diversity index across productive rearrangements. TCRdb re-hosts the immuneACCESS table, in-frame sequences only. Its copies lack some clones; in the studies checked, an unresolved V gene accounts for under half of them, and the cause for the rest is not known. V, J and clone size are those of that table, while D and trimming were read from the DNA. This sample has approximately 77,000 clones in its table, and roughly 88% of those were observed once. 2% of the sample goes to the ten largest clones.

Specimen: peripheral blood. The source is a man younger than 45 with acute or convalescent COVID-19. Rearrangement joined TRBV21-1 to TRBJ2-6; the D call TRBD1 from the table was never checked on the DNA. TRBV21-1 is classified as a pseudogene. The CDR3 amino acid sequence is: CASSTARDSSSGANVLTF. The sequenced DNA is TGTGCCAGCAGCACAGCCAGGGACAGTAGCTCTGGGGCCAACGTCCTGACTTTC.